This T cell receptor (beta chain) was obtained from a study of blood T cell repertoires in COVID-19. Clones were sequenced by immunoSEQ multiplex PCR, and TCRdb holds only the in-frame ones, with some missing. Of about 90,000 clones listed, 70% to 85% were seen once; the top ten hold 7%. The J segment lost 4 bases and the V segment lost 3 bases, leaving 4 bases of the junction unmatched. The germline V gene encodes CDR1 MGHDK and CDR2 SYGVNS. The CDR3 totals 15 residues. The sequence derives from a man aged 65-85 years with acute or convalescent COVID-19. The chain carries TRBV25-1 and TRBJ2-1; 9 bases match TRBD1. Sequences were obtained from peripheral blood. In nucleotides, the CDR3 is TGTGCCAGCAGTGATCCCGGGACAGGGTACAATGAGCAGTTCTTC. Translating it yields CASSDPGTGYNEQFF.